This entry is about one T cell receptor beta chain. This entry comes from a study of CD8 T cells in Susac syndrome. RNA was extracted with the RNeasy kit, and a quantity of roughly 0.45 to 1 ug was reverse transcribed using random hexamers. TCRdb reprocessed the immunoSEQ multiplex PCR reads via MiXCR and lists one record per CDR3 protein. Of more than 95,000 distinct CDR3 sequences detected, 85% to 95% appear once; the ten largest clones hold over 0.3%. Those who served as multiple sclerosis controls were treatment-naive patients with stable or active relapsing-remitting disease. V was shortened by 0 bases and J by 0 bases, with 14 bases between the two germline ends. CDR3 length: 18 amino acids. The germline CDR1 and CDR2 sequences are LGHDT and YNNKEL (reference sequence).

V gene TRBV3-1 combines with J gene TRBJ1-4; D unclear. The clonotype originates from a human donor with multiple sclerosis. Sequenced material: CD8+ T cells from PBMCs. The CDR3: CASSQEPLDTPTNEKLFF. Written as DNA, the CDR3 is TGTGCCAGCAGCCAAGAACCCCTCGACACTCCAACTAATGAAAAACTGTTTTTT.